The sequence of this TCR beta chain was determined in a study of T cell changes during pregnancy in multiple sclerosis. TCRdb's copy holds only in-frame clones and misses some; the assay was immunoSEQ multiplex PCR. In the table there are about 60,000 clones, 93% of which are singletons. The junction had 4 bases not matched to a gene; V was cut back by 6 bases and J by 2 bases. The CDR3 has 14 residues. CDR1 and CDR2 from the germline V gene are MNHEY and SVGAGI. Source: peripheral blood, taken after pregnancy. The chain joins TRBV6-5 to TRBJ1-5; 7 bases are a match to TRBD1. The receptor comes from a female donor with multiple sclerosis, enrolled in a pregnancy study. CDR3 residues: CASRETGGNQPQHF. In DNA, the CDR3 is TGTGCCAGCAGAGAAACAGGGGGCAATCAGCCCCAGCATTTT.